What follows is one TCR beta chain and its context. Its specificity is not known. This sample was included in a study of CD8+CD57+ T cells in acquired aplastic anemia. Across the whole study: Recorded DNA amounts for sorted CD4+ and CD8+ cells had an average of around 3 ug. Study-level results: Nearly 30 was the count of CD8+ CDR3 sequences that patients shared with controls.

V lost 6 bases, J lost 5 bases, and 5 bases stayed unmatched. CDR1 SEHNR and CDR2 FQNEAQ come from the germline V gene (reference sequence). This CDR3 contains 13 residues. Genomic DNA, the template, was used for profiling of the TCR beta VDJ and CDR3. TCRdb re-analysed the reads in MiXCR, keeping a single row per CDR3 protein. The sample consists of roughly 300,000 distinct CDR3 sequences, roughly half of them appearing once. The V call is TRBV7-9, the J call TRBJ2-3; 7 bases are shared with TRBD1. The sequenced sample was sorted CD4+, CD8+, or CD8+CD57+ T cells (not recorded which) from PBMCs. The source of this sequence is a human donor with severe aplastic anemia or a healthy control (not recorded which). CDR3: CASSSTGEDTQYF. The CDR3 DNA reads TGTGCCAGCAGTTCAACAGGGGAAGATACGCAGTATTTT.